The 23 T cell receptor beta chains in this list originate from one sample, sequenced in a study of blood T cell repertoires in COVID-19. TCRdb's table, derived via immunoSEQ multiplex PCR, lists solely in-frame clones and lacks some. Of some 300,000 clones listed, around 90% are singletons. The sample was PBMCs or T cells enriched from blood (not recorded which). The receptors stem from a woman between 18 and 30 years old with acute COVID-19.

This chain links TRBV28 with TRBJ1-2, with D tentatively TRBD1 (5 bases). V was clipped by 8 bases and J by 0 bases, with 13 bases between them. This CDR3 contains 14 residues. Germline V gene sequence: CDR1 MDHEN, CDR2 SYDVKM. The DNA for the CDR3 is TGTGCCAGCTCCTTGGCAGGGACTAACTATGGCTACACCTTC. This sequence encodes CASSLAGTNYGYTF.

The chain joins TRBV28 to TRBJ1-5; no definite D call. The germline gives CDR1 MDHEN, CDR2 SYDVKM. The CDR3 sequence is 13 residues long. Trimming removed 6 bases from V and 0 bases from J, with 6 bases in between. Here the CDR3 reads CASRSYSNQPQHF. The DNA of the CDR3 is TGTGCCAGCAGGAGTTATAGCAATCAGCCCCAGCATTTT.

V is TRBV12-3 or TRBV12-4 and J is TRBJ2-5; no definite D call. Trimming removed 3 bases from V and 5 bases from J, with 10 bases in between. This CDR3 has 13 amino acids. The CDR3 spells CASSFGLVETQYF. The CDR3 region has the DNA TGTGCCAGCAGTTTCGGTCTAGTGGAGACCCAGTACTTC.

V and J are TRBV12-3 or TRBV12-4 and TRBJ2-7, with 8 bases identical to TRBD1. The CDR3 length is 13 residues. V was clipped by 1 base and J by 7 bases; unmatched bases: 3. The CDR3 sequence: CASSLGTGREQYF. The CDR3 nucleotides are TGTGCCAGCAGTTTAGGGACAGGGCGGGAGCAGTACTTC.

The chain combines TRBV4-2 with TRBJ1-2; TRBD1 agrees at 7 bases. CDR3 length: 14 amino acids. Trimming cost V 0 bases and J 4 bases; bases outside gene matches: 2. Germline lookup yields CDR1 LGHNA and CDR2 YNFKEQ. CDR3 sequence (DNA): TGTGCCAGCAGCCAAGAGGGACAGCCCTATGGCTACACCTTC. Its protein product is CASSQEGQPYGYTF.

The V gene is TRBV5-6, the J gene TRBJ1-2, with unresolved D. Looked up from germline, CDR1 is SGHDT and CDR2 is YYEEEE. This CDR3 has 15 amino acids. V was clipped by 0 bases and J by 0 bases, with 9 bases between them. CDR3 protein: CASSLAVYSNYGYTF. For the CDR3, the DNA is TGTGCCAGCAGCTTGGCCGTTTACTCTAACTATGGCTACACCTTC.

V usage is TRBV24-1 and J usage is TRBJ2-1; TRBD2 agrees at 7 bases. J was trimmed by 3 bases and V by 7 bases; bases with no gene match: 2. CDR3 length equals 13 residues. Germline-derived CDR1 and CDR2 are KGHDR and SFDVKD. CDR3 amino acids: CATRRDYYNEQFF. In nucleotides, the CDR3 is TGTGCCACCAGACGGGACTACTACAATGAGCAGTTCTTC.

The chain uses TRBV2 and TRBJ1-1; D gene uncertain. V lost 8 bases to trimming and J lost 3 bases, with 13 bases between them. The CDR3 covers 13 residues. Per the germline V gene, CDR1 is SNHLY and CDR2 is FYNNEI. In nucleotides, the CDR3 is TGTGCCAGCCTCTTGACTCGAGACACTGAAGCTTTCTTT. Its protein is CASLLTRDTEAFF.

The chain has TRBV5-4 and TRBJ1-2; 11 bases align to TRBD1. Losses at the gene ends were 4 bases for V and 2 bases for J; bases not matched to a gene: 10. The length of the CDR3 is 17 residues. CDR1 and CDR2 (germline): SGHNT, YYREEE (reference sequence). The CDR3 sequence is CASSTGTGGFSNYGYTF. CDR3 in DNA: TGTGCCAGCAGCACCGGGACAGGGGGTTTTAGCAACTATGGCTACACCTTC.

This clone occurred a few times. The chain links TRBV27 to TRBJ1-1; 11 nucleotides line up with TRBD1. Per the germline V gene, CDR1 is MNHEY and CDR2 is SMNVEV (reference sequence). J gave up 1 base and V 3 bases, and 1 base lay outside the gene matches. This CDR3 comprises 15 residues. As DNA, the CDR3 is TGTGCCAGCAGTTTTGGGACAGGGGGGAACACTGAAGCTTTCTTT. Translating it yields CASSFGTGGNTEAFF.

The chain joins TRBV30 to TRBJ2-7, with a tentative D call TRBD2 (6 bases). Between the trimmed V and J ends, which lost 2 bases and 2 bases, there was a span of 16 bases. Per the germline V gene, CDR1 is GTSNPN and CDR2 is SVGIG (reference sequence). The CDR3 sequence is 15 residues long. The CDR3 sequence is CAWSRGSGWTYEQYF. The CDR3 nucleotides are TGTGCCTGGAGTCGCGGAAGCGGGTGGACCTACGAGCAGTACTTC.

In the case of this clone: Other DNA sequences in this sample translate to the same CDR3. This chain links TRBV18 with TRBJ1-3; no clear D gene. The CDR3 is 14 residues long. V was trimmed by 6 bases and J by 0 bases, leaving 9 bases between them. CDR1 is KGHSH and CDR2 is LQKENI in the germline V gene. The CDR3 nucleotides are TGTGCCAGCTCCCCTGATAGCTCTGGAAACACCATATATTTT. It encodes CASSPDSSGNTIYF.

This clone was counted between two and nine times. The chain carries TRBV28 and TRBJ2-7; possibly TRBD1 for D (5 bases). CDR1 is MDHEN, CDR2 SYDVKM, per germline. This CDR3 is 12 amino acids long. The V end was cut by 4 bases, the J end by 3 bases, with 7 bases between. The CDR3 DNA sequence: TGTGCCAGCAGTTCGACAGTCTACGAGCAGTACTTC. Translating it yields CASSSTVYEQYF.

The chain recombines TRBV24-1 with TRBJ2-1; 12 positions match TRBD2. The CDR3 spans 16 residues. Unmatched junction bases numbered 7, after V lost 3 bases and J lost 8 bases. CDR1 KGHDR and CDR2 SFDVKD come from the germline V gene. In DNA, the CDR3 is TGTGCCACCAGTGATCAGACTAGCGGGAGTCGGGATGAGCAGTTCTTC. Encoded protein: CATSDQTSGSRDEQFF.

The chain combines TRBV29-1 with TRBJ2-1, with D tentatively TRBD2 (6 bases). Germline V gene lookup returns CDR1 SQVTM and CDR2 ANQGSEA. Trimming left V 7 bases short and J 4 bases short, with 11 bases between. This CDR3 comprises 12 residues. The chain's CDR3 is CSARDSYNEQFF. DNA of the CDR3: TGCAGCGCGAGGGACTCGTACAATGAGCAGTTCTTC.

V is TRBV18 and J is TRBJ1-4; 7 bases fit TRBD1. Germline V gene sequence: CDR1 KGHSH, CDR2 LQKENI. CDR3 length: 15 amino acids. V shed 10 bases and J 1 base; nucleotides not matched to a gene: 9. CDR3 sequence: CATAQGDGTNEKLFF. As DNA, the CDR3 is TGTGCCACCGCCCAGGGGGACGGAACTAATGAAAAACTGTTTTTT. Drawing the rest from reference TRBV18 and TRBJ1-4, the complete variable domain is NAGVMQNPRHLVRRRGQEARLRCSPMKGHSHVYWYRQLPEEGLKFMVYLQKENIIDESGMPKERFSAEFPKEGPSILRIQQVVRGDSAAYFCATAQGDGTNEKLFFGSGTQLSVL.

The V call is TRBV19, the J call TRBJ2-6; D is perhaps TRBD1 (6 bases). Germline CDR1 reads LNHDA; CDR2 reads SQIVND (reference sequence). This CDR3 contains 15 residues. V lost 3 bases to trimming and J lost 2 bases, with 8 bases between them. CDR3 coding DNA: TGTGCCAGTAGTATTAAGGGGGCTGGGGCCAACGTCCTGACTTTC. Its translation is CASSIKGAGANVLTF. Using reference TRBV19 and TRBJ2-6 for the parts outside the CDR3, the full variable domain is DGGITQSPKYLFRKEGQNVTLSCEQNLNHDAMYWYRQDPGQGLRLIYYSQIVNDFQKGDIAEGYSVSREKKESFPLTVTSAQKNPTAFYLCASSIKGAGANVLTFGAGSRLTVL.

The chain joins TRBV2 to TRBJ1-5, with 7 bases fitting TRBD1. Germline values: CDR1 SNHLY, CDR2 FYNNEI. The V segment lost 6 bases and the J segment 0 bases; nucleotides outside the gene matches: 2. This CDR3 is 14 amino acids long. Written as DNA, the CDR3 is TGTGCCAGCAGCCGGGACAGTAGCAATCAGCCCCAGCATTTT. Protein sequence: CASSRDSSNQPQHF.

The chain has TRBV24-1 and TRBJ2-1, with 13 bases identical to TRBD2. The CDR3 loop spans 16 amino acids. CDR1 and CDR2 (germline): KGHDR, SFDVKD. V trimming: 4 bases; J trimming: 7 bases; junction bases outside the gene matches: 6. The CDR3 is CATSEWTSGSVNEQFF. In DNA, the CDR3 is TGTGCCACCAGTGAGTGGACTAGCGGGAGCGTAAATGAGCAGTTCTTC.

The chain has TRBV18 and TRBJ2-7, with D hard to call. CDR1 is KGHSH, CDR2 LQKENI, per germline. The CDR3 sequence is 13 residues long. Trimming pared 4 bases from V and 2 bases from J, leaving 9 bases between. CDR3 region: CASSLGFPYEQYF. CDR3 in DNA: TGTGCCAGCTCACTCGGGTTCCCCTACGAGCAGTACTTC.

This clone was observed a few times. The chain employs TRBV5-1 and TRBJ1-2, with 9 bases aligning to TRBD1. Germline loops: CDR1 SGHRS, CDR2 YFSETQ. Unmatched junction bases numbered 6, after V lost 4 bases and J lost 2 bases. The CDR3 covers 15 residues. Here the CDR3 DNA reads TGCGCCAGCAGCCCCGGGACAGGGCAGAACTATGGCTACACCTTC. This translates into CASSPGTGQNYGYTF. The complete variable domain, with remaining parts taken from reference TRBV5-1 and TRBJ1-2, reads KAGVTQTPRYLIKTRGQQVTLSCSPISGHRSVSWYQQTPGQGLQFLFEYFSETQRNKGNFPGRFSGRQFSNSRSEMNVSTLELGDSALYLCASSPGTGQNYGYTFGSGTRLTVV.

The rearrangement links TRBV10-2 to TRBJ2-1, with 7 bases lining up with TRBD2. This CDR3 contains 14 residues. From germline, CDR1 is WSHSY and CDR2 SAAADI. The CDR3 DNA follows: TGCGCGTCAGCGGGGCTAAGCTCCTACAATGAGCAGTTCTTC. It is translated as CASAGLSSYNEQFF.

A few counts support this clone. The chain is built from TRBV28 and TRBJ1-1; tentatively, D is TRBD1 (5 bases). The CDR3 sequence is 16 residues long. Trimming left V 3 bases short and J 1 base short, with 15 bases between. Germline lookup yields CDR1 MDHEN and CDR2 SYDVKM. The CDR3 sequence is CASSLLRQGKNTEAFF. The DNA of the CDR3 is TGTGCCAGCAGTTTGTTACGCCAGGGAAAGAACACTGAAGCTTTCTTT.